What follows are 16 T cell receptor beta chains derived from one specimen sequenced in a study of T cell changes during pregnancy in multiple sclerosis. Profiled with immunoSEQ multiplex PCR; TCRdb holds only in-frame clones, not every one. This sample has 34,000 or so clones, with under 95% found just once. The sequences come from peripheral blood, collected in the second trimester of pregnancy. Source of these receptors: a female donor in good health, enrolled as a control in a pregnancy study.

The chain joins TRBV5-6 to TRBJ1-1; possibly TRBD1 for D (5 bases). There are 17 residues in the CDR3. V was shortened by 2 bases and J by 0 bases, with 17 bases between the two germline ends. Germline CDR1 reads SGHDT; CDR2 reads YYEEEE. DNA for the CDR3: TGTGCCAGCAGCTTTTGGGTGCCGCGGGGCTTGAACACTGAAGCTTTCTTT. It translates to CASSFWVPRGLNTEAFF.

This chain uses TRBV28 with TRBJ1-2, with D possibly TRBD1 on 6 matching bases. The CDR3 covers 14 residues. Germline CDR1 and CDR2: MDHEN and SYDVKM. The V end was cut by 3 bases, the J end by 6 bases, with 14 bases between. The CDR3 loop reads CASSFYRVGNGYTF. For the CDR3, the DNA is TGTGCCAGCAGTTTTTACAGGGTTGGAAATGGCTACACCTTC.

This chain connects TRBV18 to TRBJ2-3, with 9 bases lining up with TRBD1. Germline lookup yields CDR1 KGHSH and CDR2 LQKENI. With V trimmed by 3 bases and J by 3 bases, 4 bases remained unmatched. CDR3 length: 15 residues. The CDR3 sequence is CASSPRQGGTDTQYF. In DNA form, the CDR3 reads TGTGCCAGCTCACCGAGACAGGGGGGAACAGATACGCAGTATTTT.

The CDR3 coding sequence is TGCAGCGTTGTTCCGCTCTGTGCCCGAGGAGGGGCCAACGTCCTGACTTTC. It specifies CSVVPLCARGGANVLTF. The chain couples TRBV29-1 to TRBJ2-6; D gene ambiguous. This CDR3 has 17 residues. Germline V CDR1 and CDR2: SQVTM, ANQGSEA. The V and J ends lost 4 bases and 4 bases respectively, with 20 bases between them. Combining the CDR3 with reference TRBV29-1 and TRBJ2-6 gives the whole variable domain SAVISQKPSRDICQRGTSLTIQCQVDSQVTMMFWYRQQPGQSLTLIATANQGSEATYESGFVIDKFPISRPNLTFSTLTVSNMSPEDSSIYLCSVVPLCARGGANVLTFGAGSRLTVL.

The chain has TRBV6-1 and TRBJ2-1, with 7 nucleotides matching TRBD2. Trimming removed 6 bases from V and 9 bases from J; junction bases left unmatched: 5. The germline V gene has CDR1 MNHNS and CDR2 SASEGT. The CDR3 totals 12 residues. The CDR3 nucleotides read TGTGCCAGCAGACCTTGGGGGGGTGAGCAGTTCTTC. Protein: CASRPWGGEQFF.

The chain joins TRBV27 to TRBJ2-3; D perhaps matches TRBD1 (5 bases). Between the trimmed V and J ends, which lost 6 bases and 1 base, there was a span of 17 bases. Germline assignment: CDR1 MNHEY and CDR2 SMNVEV (reference sequence). CDR3 length: 16 amino acids. The DNA for the CDR3 is TGTGCCAGCAGCCGATCGACAGTCTTCGGCACAGATACGCAGTATTTT. Amino acids: CASSRSTVFGTDTQYF.

This clone has just a few counts. V and J are TRBV6-5 and TRBJ2-7; 7 positions agree with TRBD1. V trimming: 6 bases; J trimming: 2 bases; junction bases outside the gene matches: 4. This CDR3 is 13 amino acids long. Germline CDR1 and CDR2: MNHEY and SVGAGI. The CDR3 loop reads CASSRDSTYEQYF. The CDR3 nucleotides read TGTGCCAGCAGCCGGGACAGTACCTACGAGCAGTACTTC.

V is TRBV28 and J is TRBJ2-3; 7 nucleotides agree with TRBD1. Germline V CDR1 and CDR2: MDHEN, SYDVKM. The CDR3 spans 16 residues. V shed 5 bases and J 2 bases; nucleotides not matched to a gene: 10. As DNA, the CDR3 is TGTGCCAGCAGTCCCCGACAGGGTACCTACACAGATACGCAGTATTTT. Residues: CASSPRQGTYTDTQYF.

This chain connects TRBV4-1 to TRBJ2-4; D might be TRBD2 (5 bases). The ends were cut back, 2 bases at V and 11 bases at J, with 13 bases in the middle. This CDR3 comprises 13 residues. The V gene's germline CDR1 is MGHRA and CDR2 YSYEKL. As DNA, the CDR3 is TGCGCCAGCAGCCAAAGAGAACTAGACCTTCAGTACTTC. Translated: CASSQRELDLQYF.

The CDR3 is CASSERQGEGDTQYF. DNA of the CDR3: TGTGCCAGCAGTGAGAGGCAGGGGGAAGGGGATACGCAGTATTTT. This rearrangement joins TRBV6-4 to TRBJ2-3; 7 bases fit TRBD1. This CDR3 contains 15 residues. CDR1 and CDR2 (germline): MRHNA, SNTAGT. V shed 3 bases and J 6 bases; nucleotides not matched to a gene: 9.

This sequence joins TRBV18 and TRBJ2-5; 7 bases are shared with TRBD1. The V segment lost 3 bases and the J segment 8 bases; nucleotides outside the gene matches: 9. This CDR3 is 14 amino acids long. CDR1 and CDR2 from the germline V gene are KGHSH and LQKENI. DNA of the CDR3: TGTGCCAGCTCACCGACAGGGAACGGGGATACCCAGTACTTC. Translation gives CASSPTGNGDTQYF.

The chain employs TRBV6-1 and TRBJ2-3, with 8 bases identical to TRBD2. CDR3 length: 14 residues. Germline V CDR1 and CDR2: MNHNS, SASEGT. Germline trimming cut 7 bases from V and 0 bases from J; bases unmatched to any gene: 3. CDR3 sequence reads: CASTGGPSTDTQYF. The CDR3 region has the DNA TGTGCCAGCACGGGGGGGCCTAGCACAGATACGCAGTATTTT.

This chain connects TRBV10-3 to TRBJ2-7; a possible D gene is TRBD2 (6 bases). The CDR3 is made up of 13 amino acids. Trimming cost V 11 bases and J 5 bases, with 19 bases left between them. Germline lookup yields CDR1 ENHRY and CDR2 SYGVKD. In DNA, the CDR3 is TGTGCCTCCCTACCCGGGACTTCCCACGAGCAGTACTTC. The encoded protein is CASLPGTSHEQYF.

CDR3 coding DNA: TGTGCCAGCAGCCAAAGCCTGTCCAGGGGGCTGTCAGATACGCAGTATTTT. The encoded protein is CASSQSLSRGLSDTQYF. This chain uses TRBV7-3 with TRBJ2-3; 8 bases are shared with TRBD1. V was pared by 5 bases and J by 4 bases, with 14 bases of the junction left unmatched. This CDR3 region has 17 residues. Germline V gene data show CDR1 as SGHTA and CDR2 as FQGTGA.

The rearrangement uses TRBV30 and TRBJ2-7; D is possibly TRBD2 (6 bases). This CDR3 region has 15 residues. Trimming pared 0 bases from V and 1 base from J, leaving 13 bases between. CDR1 GTSNPN and CDR2 SVGIG come from the germline V gene (reference sequence). CDR3 protein: CAWSVGSGPSYEQYF. CDR3 DNA: TGTGCCTGGAGTGTGGGGAGCGGGCCTTCCTACGAGCAGTACTTC.

The V call is TRBV2, the J call TRBJ1-2; no firm D call. CDR1 SNHLY and CDR2 FYNNEI come from the germline V gene. The germline V and J ends were trimmed by 1 base and 1 base, with 13 bases remaining between them. The CDR3 extends over 16 amino acids. The CDR3: CASSEEAGAFNYGYTF. CDR3 nucleotides: TGTGCCAGCAGTGAAGAGGCAGGTGCCTTTAACTATGGCTACACCTTC.